Sequencing of this TCR beta chain was carried out in a study of CD8 T cells in ankylosing spondylitis. Study-wide points: With a CD8+ phenotype, disease-linked clones were relatively rare in peripheral blood. A TCR beta motif of fewer than ten highly homologous variants seemed to mark ankylosing spondylitis blood.

Via MiXCR, TCRdb re-called the 5' RACE reads, giving one row per CDR3 protein. The data contain under 250,000 distinct CDR3 sequences, around a tenth of them singletons. This clonotype was counted many times. Antigen: not known. With 0 bases clipped from V and 0 bases from J, the junction kept 4 bases outside the gene matches. Germline V gene lookup returns CDR1 SGHVS and CDR2 FNYEAQ. This CDR3 has 16 residues. Input material: blood, either unsorted or a sorted T cell fraction (not recorded which). The chain has TRBV7-6 and TRBJ1-2; 7 nucleotides align to TRBD1. This TCR derives from a male donor with ankylosing spondylitis or in good health (not recorded which). Written as DNA, the CDR3 is TGTGCCAGCAGCTTAGCGGTGGGGACAGCTAACTATGGCTACACCTTC. Translating gives CASSLAVGTANYGYTF.